This TCR beta chain was sequenced in a study of T cell responses to AZD1222 COVID-19 vaccine. Findings and caveats of the study: A mostly white British donor set with more females was recruited, and clonal diversity was possibly underestimated.

CDR1 and CDR2 (germline): MNHEY, SVGAGI. CDR3 length: 15 amino acids. Trimming removed 6 bases from V and 0 bases from J, with 14 bases in between. The data were produced by immunoSEQ multiplex PCR, yet TCRdb's version contains in-frame clones alone and is incomplete. The sample carries around 72,000 clones, roughly 80% recorded once. A note on this clone: Its matching antigen is unknown.

The chain employs TRBV6-5 and TRBJ2-5, with D possibly being TRBD1 (5 bases). The receptor comes from an adult in good health. Specimen: peripheral blood, collected on day 0 of AZD1222 vaccination. CDR3 sequence (DNA): TGTGCCAGCAGATCTTTTGACAGTTACCAAGAGACCCAGTACTTC. Translated, it gives CASRSFDSYQETQYF.